The 9 T cell receptor delta chains below were found in one sample sequenced in a study of Vγ9Vδ2 T cells in congenital toxoplasmosis. Template-switch reverse transcription used TRGC- and TRDC-specific primers together in a single tube. The TRGC primer was designed to target TRGC1 and TRGC2 alike. TCRdb reapplied CATT to the reads. This table has 750 to 850 delta-chain clones, about an eighth appearing once. The sequenced sample consisted of gamma-delta T cells from blood. Receptors were obtained from a child under 10 years old born to a mother with Toxoplasma gondii infection during pregnancy, either congenitally infected or uninfected (not recorded which).

In this sample, this clone turned up a few times. This probably arose from a read error, given a far larger clone one base away. The chain couples TRDV1 to TRDJ1; 12 bases map to TRDD3. Germline CDR1 and CDR2: TSWWSYY and QGS. The CDR3 runs 20 residues. Trimming took 5 bases from V and 7 from J; bases not matched to a gene: 23. This chain's CDR3 is CALGKGLPQYWGILRGKLIF. CDR3 sequence (DNA): TGTGCTCTTGGGAAAGGCCTTCCACAGTACTGGGGGATACTTAGGGGTAAACTCATCTTT.

The chain uses TRDV1 and TRDJ1; 12 bases are shared with TRDD3. The J segment lost 3 bases and the V segment lost 5 bases, leaving 16 bases of the junction unmatched. CDR1 is TSWWSYY, CDR2 QGS, per germline. CDR3 length: 19 residues. The CDR3 DNA follows: TGTGCTCTTGGGAAAGGCCTTCCACAGTACTGGGGGATACCCGATAAACTCATCTTT. Encoded protein: CALGKGLPQYWGIPDKLIF.

A remark on this clone: Only one base separates this from a far larger clonotype, so it likely reflects a read error. At the DNA level, this CDR3 is encoded by other sequences in the same sample as well. V usage is TRDV1 and J usage is TRDJ3; tentative D call: TRDD2 (6 bases). CDR1 TSWWSYY and CDR2 QGS come from the germline V gene. Trimming cost V 5 bases and J 4 bases, with 33 bases left between them. The CDR3 contains 23 residues. CDR3 sequence (DNA): TGTGCTCTTGGGAGCGGGTGCGGCCTTCCAACGTCTGGGTACATTTGGGACACCCGACAGATGTTTTTC. Its translation: CALGSGCGLPTSGYIWDTRQMFF.

Within the sample, this clone is large (0.1 to 1%). The V and J genes are TRDV2 and TRDJ1; the D gene is possibly TRDD3 (5 bases). CDR3 length: 19 amino acids. The V gene's germline CDR1 is GEAIGNYY and CDR2 EKD. V dropped 0 bases and J dropped 2 bases, with 24 bases sitting between them. Here the CDR3 reads CACDTGSVSGAHSTDKLIF. CDR3 nucleotide sequence: TGTGCCTGTGACACCGGAAGTGTAAGTGGGGCCCACTCAACCGATAAACTCATCTTT.

This clone ranks as large. This sample includes further DNA sequences coding for the same CDR3. This chain connects TRDV1 to TRDJ1, with 9 bases fitting TRDD2. Germline V lookup: CDR1 TSWWSYY, CDR2 QGS. V lost 3 bases, J lost 0 bases, and 20 bases stayed unmatched. CDR3 length: 21 residues. CDR3: CALGDPIPSYVRMGDTDKLIF. The CDR3 nucleotides are TGTGCTCTTGGGGACCCTATTCCTTCCTACGTCCGGATGGGGGACACCGATAAACTCATCTTT.

In regard to this clone: A single base separates this from a much larger clone, so it may be a read error. The chain has TRDV2 and TRDJ3, with TRDD3 identical over 7 bases. The CDR3 length is 18 residues. Germline V CDR1 and CDR2: GEAIGNYY, EKD. The CDR3 loop is CASDTAGGESWDTRQMFF. The CDR3 DNA reads as TGTGCCAGTGACACCGCTGGGGGTGAATCCTGGGACACCCGACAGATGTTTTTC.

In regard to this clone: A far larger clone is off by one base, so a read error is likely. Distinct nucleotide sequences in the sample also encode this CDR3. The chain has TRDV1 and TRDJ1; 7 positions match TRDD2. This CDR3 is built from 24 residues. Germline values: CDR1 TSWWSYY, CDR2 QGS. The CDR3 here is CALGVNDFLRLVCSLRGYTDKLIF. DNA of the CDR3: TGTGCTCTTGGGGTTAATGATTTCCTACGTCTAGTGTGTTCCCTTAGGGGGTACACTGATAAACTCATCTTT.

A word on this clone: It is likely a read error: a sequence one base away is far more abundant. This sample includes further DNA sequences coding for the same CDR3. This chain uses TRAV29/DV5 with TRDJ1; 9 bases line up with TRDD2. V gave up 0 bases and J gave up 8 bases; unmatched junction bases: 38. Looked up from germline, CDR1 is NSMFDY and CDR2 is ISSIKDK. This CDR3 region has 24 residues. CDR3 coding DNA: TGTGCAGCAAGCGTTGGCCTTCCTACGTCCGTCTGGGGCATAGACCACGAGGGCACAAGGAAACTCATCTTT. Its protein is CAASVGLPTSVWGIDHEGTRKLIF.

In this sample, this clone turned up a few times. This could be a read error, since a much larger clone is one nucleotide away. The J gene is TRDJ3, the V gene TRDV2; 11 bases match TRDD3. Looked up from germline, CDR1 is GEAIGNYY and CDR2 is EKD. There are 19 residues in the CDR3. The CDR3, as DNA: TGTGCCTGTAACACCGTACTGGGGGATAGGTCCTGGGACACCCGACAGATGTTTTTC. Encoded protein: CACNTVLGDRSWDTRQMFF.